A selection of T cell receptor beta chains follows, all from one sample in a study of cytomegalovirus exposure and HLA in healthy donors. Measured with immunoSEQ multiplex PCR; TCRdb has only the in-frame clones, and not every one. This sample has approximately 240,000 clones; about nine tenths occur once, and the top ten carry 1.1%. Sequencing was performed on PBMCs. The receptor source for this set is a woman aged 18-29 years in good health and CMV-seronegative. Both conserved end residues are part of each CDR3. A D gene is named only where the DNA matches it firmly. Some rows mark clone size as missing; the rest say once, few, many or name a class of expanded clone.

clone size	V gene	D gene	J gene	CDR3 protein	CDR3 DNA
-	TRBV29-1	-	TRBJ1-2	CSVDSLNYGYTF	TGCAGCGTTGATAGCCTTAACTATGGCTACACCTTC
-	TRBV5-4	TRBD1	TRBJ1-2	CASSLEQGVSDGYTF	TGTGCCAGCAGCTTGGAACAGGGGGTTTCAGATGGCTACACCTTC
-	TRBV11-3	TRBD1	TRBJ2-1	CASSRRQGPNNEQFF	TGTGCCAGCAGCCGCCGACAGGGACCCAACAATGAGCAGTTCTTC
-	TRBV5-1	TRBD2	TRBJ2-7	CASSLALAGRTYEQYF	TGCGCCAGCAGCTTAGCTCTAGCGGGAAGAACCTACGAGCAGTACTTC
-	TRBV11-3	TRBD1	TRBJ1-1	CASSLGDRANTEAFF	TGTGCCAGCAGCTTAGGAGACAGGGCTAACACTGAAGCTTTCTTT
-	TRBV6-1	-	TRBJ1-1	CASSEWDMNTEAFF	TGTGCCAGCAGTGAGTGGGACATGAACACTGAAGCTTTCTTT
-	TRBV7-9	-	TRBJ2-7	CASRPGDYEQYF	TGTGCCAGCCGCCCCGGGGACTACGAGCAGTACTTC
-	TRBV19	-	TRBJ2-1	CASSIGPASDEQFF	TGTGCCAGTAGTATAGGGCCAGCGAGCGATGAGCAGTTCTTC
once	TRBV6-1	-	TRBJ1-5	CASRQSGQSNQPQHF	TGTGCCAGCAGGCAATCGGGACAATCGAATCAGCCCCAGCATTTT
-	TRBV5-6	-	TRBJ2-1	CASRESLRGTKVNEQFF	TGTGCCAGCAGGGAATCCCTACGGGGGACCAAGGTCAATGAGCAGTTCTTC
-	TRBV6-5	-	TRBJ2-5	CASRGQGPRQETQYF	TGTGCCAGCAGGGGGCAGGGGCCCCGTCAAGAGACCCAGTACTTC
-	TRBV28	-	TRBJ1-4	CASRPGRRRRANEKLFF	TGTGCCAGCAGGCCGGGTCGACGGAGGAGGGCTAATGAAAAACTGTTTTTT
-	TRBV5-1	TRBD1	TRBJ1-2	CASSLRDRTIFIANYGYTF	TGCGCCAGCAGCTTGAGGGACAGAACCATCTTTATCGCTAACTATGGCTACACCTTC
-	TRBV30	-	TRBJ2-7	CAWRGEAVGEQYF	TGTGCCTGGAGGGGGGAGGCGGTCGGCGAGCAGTACTTC
-	TRBV6-6	-	TRBJ2-2	CASSYVQGGSGELFF	TGTGCCAGCAGTTACGTGCAGGGAGGATCCGGGGAGCTGTTTTTT
once	TRBV29-1	TRBD1	TRBJ2-7	CSVAPQGTYEQYF	TGCAGCGTGGCCCCACAGGGGACCTACGAGCAGTACTTC
-	TRBV5-4	-	TRBJ2-5	CASSLAGRTPRGTQYF	TGTGCCAGCAGCCTTGCGGGCCGGACTCCCCGGGGGACCCAGTACTTC
few	TRBV6-4	-	TRBJ1-6	CASSEFWQGSPLHF	TGTGCCAGCAGTGAATTCTGGCAGGGCTCACCCCTCCACTTT
-	TRBV27	-	TRBJ2-3	CASSVSIPGLFTDTQYF	TGTGCCAGCAGTGTCTCAATTCCGGGACTCTTCACAGATACGCAGTATTTT
-	TRBV29-1	-	TRBJ1-2	CSVEDQEQLTWGYTF	TGCAGCGTTGAAGATCAAGAACAACTAACTTGGGGCTACACCTTC
-	TRBV5-4	TRBD1	TRBJ1-1	CASSLFGTGLNTEAFF	TGTGCCAGCAGCTTGTTCGGGACAGGGCTGAACACTGAAGCTTTCTTT
-	TRBV30	-	TRBJ1-1	CASGPGTEAFF	TGTGCCTCAGGGCCCGGGACTGAAGCTTTCTTT
-	TRBV10-3	-	TRBJ2-5	CAIRAGRGETQYF	TGTGCCATCAGGGCCGGCCGGGGAGAGACCCAGTACTTC
-	TRBV5-1	TRBD1	TRBJ2-5	CASSSPGQAQETQYF	TGCGCCAGCAGCTCGCCGGGACAGGCACAAGAGACCCAGTACTTC
-	TRBV11-3	-	TRBJ2-2	CASSLTGTGELFF	TGTGCCAGCAGCTTAACGGGTACCGGGGAGCTGTTTTTT
-	TRBV15	-	TRBJ2-7	CATRSGLANSYEQYF	TGTGCCACCAGATCCGGGCTAGCGAACTCCTACGAGCAGTACTTC
-	TRBV6-1	-	TRBJ1-3	CASSERFGNTIYF	TGTGCCAGCAGTGAACGGTTCGGAAACACCATATATTTT